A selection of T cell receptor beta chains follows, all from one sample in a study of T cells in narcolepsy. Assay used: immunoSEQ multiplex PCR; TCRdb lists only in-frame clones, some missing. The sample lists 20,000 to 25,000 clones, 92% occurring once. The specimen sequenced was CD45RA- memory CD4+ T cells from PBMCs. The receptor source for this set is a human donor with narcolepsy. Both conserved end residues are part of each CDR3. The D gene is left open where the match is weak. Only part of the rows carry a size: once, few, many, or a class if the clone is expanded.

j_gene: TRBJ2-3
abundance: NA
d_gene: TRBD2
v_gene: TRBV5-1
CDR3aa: CASSTTSGPTDTQYF
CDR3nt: TGCGCCAGCAGCACAACTAGCGGACCCACAGATACGCAGTATTTT

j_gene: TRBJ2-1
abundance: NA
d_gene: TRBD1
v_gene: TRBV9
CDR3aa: CASSVEGQPYNEQFF
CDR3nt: TGTGCCAGCAGCGTAGAGGGACAGCCCTACAATGAGCAGTTCTTC

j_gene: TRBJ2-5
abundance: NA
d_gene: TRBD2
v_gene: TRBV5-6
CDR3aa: CASSLPAGKGTQYF
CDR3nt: TGTGCCAGCAGCCTGCCAGCGGGAAAAGGGACCCAGTACTTC

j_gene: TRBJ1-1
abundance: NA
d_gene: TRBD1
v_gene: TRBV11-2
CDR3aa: CASSFQGAATEAFF
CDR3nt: TGTGCCAGCAGCTTCCAGGGGGCGGCCACTGAAGCTTTCTTT

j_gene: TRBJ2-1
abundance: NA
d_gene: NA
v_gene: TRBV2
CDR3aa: CASLPDIFYNEQFF
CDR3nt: TGTGCCAGCTTACCAGACATTTTCTACAATGAGCAGTTCTTC

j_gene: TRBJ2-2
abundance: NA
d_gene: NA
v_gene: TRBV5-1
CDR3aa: CASSTDPGAGELFF
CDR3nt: TGCGCCAGCAGCACAGACCCAGGGGCCGGGGAGCTGTTTTTT

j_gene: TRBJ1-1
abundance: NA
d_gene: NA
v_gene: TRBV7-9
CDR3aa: CASTRTAEAFF
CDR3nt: TGTGCCAGCACCCGGACAGCTGAAGCTTTCTTT

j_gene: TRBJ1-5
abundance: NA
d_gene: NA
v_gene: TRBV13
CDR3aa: CASSLGPNRRYSNQPQHF
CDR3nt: TGTGCCAGCAGCTTAGGCCCAAACAGGCGGTATAGCAATCAGCCCCAGCATTTT

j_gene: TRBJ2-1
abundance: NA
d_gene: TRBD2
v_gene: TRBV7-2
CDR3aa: CASGLAGNEQFF
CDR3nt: TGTGCCAGCGGGCTAGCGGGTAATGAGCAGTTCTTC

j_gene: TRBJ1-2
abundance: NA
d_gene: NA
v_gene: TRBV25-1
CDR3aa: CASSEKAFAWESYTF
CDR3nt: TGTGCCAGCAGTGAAAAGGCCTTCGCCTGGGAGAGCTACACCTTC

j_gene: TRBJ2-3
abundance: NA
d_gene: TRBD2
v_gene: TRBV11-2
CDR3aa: CASSFGLARELDTQYF
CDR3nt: TGTGCCAGCAGCTTCGGACTAGCCAGGGAGTTGGATACGCAGTATTTT

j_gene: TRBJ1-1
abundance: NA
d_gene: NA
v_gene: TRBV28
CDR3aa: CASTSFSGANTEAFF
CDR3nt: TGTGCCAGCACCTCTTTCAGTGGGGCGAACACTGAAGCTTTCTTT

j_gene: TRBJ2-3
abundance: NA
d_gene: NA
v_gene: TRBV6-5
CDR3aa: CASSPRGVADTQYF
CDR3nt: TGTGCCAGCAGCCCAAGGGGGGTGGCAGATACGCAGTATTTT

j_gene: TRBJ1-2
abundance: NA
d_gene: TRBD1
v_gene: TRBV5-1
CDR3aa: CASSSRTGIDYGYTF
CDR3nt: TGCGCCAGCAGCTCGAGGACAGGCATAGACTATGGCTACACCTTC

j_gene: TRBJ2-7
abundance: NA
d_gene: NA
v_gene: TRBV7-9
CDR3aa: CASSARTSPASPEQYF
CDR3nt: TGTGCCAGCAGCGCGAGGACGAGCCCTGCTTCCCCCGAGCAGTACTTC

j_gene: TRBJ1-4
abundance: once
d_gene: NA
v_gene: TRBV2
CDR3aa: CASRRDKNEKLFF
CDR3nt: TGTGCCAGCAGGCGGGATAAAAATGAAAAACTGTTTTTT

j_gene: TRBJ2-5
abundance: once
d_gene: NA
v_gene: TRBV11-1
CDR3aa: CASSFGRLQETQYF
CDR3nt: TGTGCCAGCAGCTTCGGCAGGCTCCAAGAGACCCAGTACTTC

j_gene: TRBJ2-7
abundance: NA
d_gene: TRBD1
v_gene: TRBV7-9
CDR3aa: CASSNRDRGQGGEQYF
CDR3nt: TGTGCCAGCAGCAACCGGGACAGGGGGCAGGGGGGCGAGCAGTACTTC

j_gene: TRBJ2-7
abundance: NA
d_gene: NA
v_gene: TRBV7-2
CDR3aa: CASSSLAVAYEQYF
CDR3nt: TGTGCCAGCAGCTCCTTAGCGGTAGCCTACGAGCAGTACTTC

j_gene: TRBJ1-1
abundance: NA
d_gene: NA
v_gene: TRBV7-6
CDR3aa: CASSPSTNTEAFF
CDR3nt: TGTGCCAGCAGCCCCAGTACTAACACTGAAGCTTTCTTT

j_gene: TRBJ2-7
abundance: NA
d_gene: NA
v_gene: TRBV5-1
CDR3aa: CASSTAPDVSYEQYF
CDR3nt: TGCGCCAGCAGCACCGCCCCGGACGTATCCTACGAGCAGTACTTC

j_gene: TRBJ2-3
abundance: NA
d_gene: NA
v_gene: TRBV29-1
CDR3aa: CSVEVNRGSSDTQYF
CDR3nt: TGCAGCGTTGAAGTCAATCGGGGGAGCTCAGATACGCAGTATTTT